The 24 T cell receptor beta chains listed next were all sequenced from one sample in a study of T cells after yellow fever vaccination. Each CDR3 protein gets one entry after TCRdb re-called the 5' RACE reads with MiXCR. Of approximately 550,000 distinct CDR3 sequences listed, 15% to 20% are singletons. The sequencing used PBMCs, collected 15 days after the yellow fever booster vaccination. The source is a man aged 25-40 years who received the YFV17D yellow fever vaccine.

CDR3 nucleotides: TGCAGCGTATTTTCGACAGCGTCTGGGACCGGGGAGCTGTTTTTT. This encodes CSVFSTASGTGELFF. The chain combines TRBV29-1 with TRBJ2-2; a possible D gene is TRBD1 (5 bases). Trimming pared 6 bases from V and 5 bases from J, leaving 19 bases between. This CDR3 has 15 residues. CDR1 and CDR2 (germline): SQVTM, ANQGSEA.

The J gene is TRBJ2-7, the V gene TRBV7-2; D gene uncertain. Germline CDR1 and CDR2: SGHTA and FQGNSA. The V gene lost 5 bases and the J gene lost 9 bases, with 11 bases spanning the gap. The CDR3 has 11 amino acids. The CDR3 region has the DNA TGTGCCAGCAGCCCGCGTGTGGTGCAGTACTTC. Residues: CASSPRVVQYF.

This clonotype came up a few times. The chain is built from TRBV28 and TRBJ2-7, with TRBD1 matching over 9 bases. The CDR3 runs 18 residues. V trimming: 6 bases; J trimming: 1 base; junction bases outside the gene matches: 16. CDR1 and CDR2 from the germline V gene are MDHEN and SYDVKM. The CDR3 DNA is TGTGCCAGCAGCACGATCCTAAACGTGGGACAGGGATCCTACGAGCAGTACTTC. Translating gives CASSTILNVGQGSYEQYF.

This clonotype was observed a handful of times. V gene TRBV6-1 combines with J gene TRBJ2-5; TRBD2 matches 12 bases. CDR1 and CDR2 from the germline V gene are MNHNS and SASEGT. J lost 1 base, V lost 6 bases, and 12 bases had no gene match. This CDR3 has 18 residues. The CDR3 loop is CASSSRTSGTFRQETQYF. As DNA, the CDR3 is TGTGCCAGCAGCTCCAGGACTAGCGGGACCTTCCGCCAAGAGACCCAGTACTTC.

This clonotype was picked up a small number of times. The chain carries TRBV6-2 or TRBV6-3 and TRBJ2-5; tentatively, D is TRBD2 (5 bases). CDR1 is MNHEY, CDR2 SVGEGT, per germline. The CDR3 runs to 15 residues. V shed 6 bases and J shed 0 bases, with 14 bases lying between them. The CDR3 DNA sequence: TGTGCCAGCAGAACCCTGACGGACTACCAAGAGACCCAGTACTTC. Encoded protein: CASRTLTDYQETQYF.

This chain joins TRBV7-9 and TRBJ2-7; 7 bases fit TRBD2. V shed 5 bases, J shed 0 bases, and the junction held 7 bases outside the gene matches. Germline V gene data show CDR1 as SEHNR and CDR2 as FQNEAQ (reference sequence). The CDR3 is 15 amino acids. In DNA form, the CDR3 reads TGTGCCAGCAGCCCCCCCGGACTAGGCTCCTACGAGCAGTACTTC. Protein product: CASSPPGLGSYEQYF.

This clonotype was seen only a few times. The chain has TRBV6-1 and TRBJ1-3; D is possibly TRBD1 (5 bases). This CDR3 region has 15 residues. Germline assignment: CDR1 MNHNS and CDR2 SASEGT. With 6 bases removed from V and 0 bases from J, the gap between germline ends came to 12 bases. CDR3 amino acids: CASSPYRSSGNTIYF. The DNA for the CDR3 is TGTGCCAGCAGCCCTTACAGGTCCTCTGGAAACACCATATATTTT.

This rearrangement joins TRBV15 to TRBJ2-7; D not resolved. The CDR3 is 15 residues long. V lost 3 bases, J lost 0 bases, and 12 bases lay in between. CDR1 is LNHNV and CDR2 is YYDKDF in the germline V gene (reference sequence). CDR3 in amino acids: CATSSEGKRSYEQYF. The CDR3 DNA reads TGTGCCACCAGCAGTGAAGGGAAGCGCTCCTACGAGCAGTACTTC.

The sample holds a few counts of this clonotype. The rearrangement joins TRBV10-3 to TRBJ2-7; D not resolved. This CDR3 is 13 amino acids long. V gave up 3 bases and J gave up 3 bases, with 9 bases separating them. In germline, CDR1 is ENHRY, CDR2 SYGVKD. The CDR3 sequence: CAISDSAIYEQYF. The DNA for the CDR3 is TGTGCCATCAGTGATTCGGCAATCTACGAGCAGTACTTC.

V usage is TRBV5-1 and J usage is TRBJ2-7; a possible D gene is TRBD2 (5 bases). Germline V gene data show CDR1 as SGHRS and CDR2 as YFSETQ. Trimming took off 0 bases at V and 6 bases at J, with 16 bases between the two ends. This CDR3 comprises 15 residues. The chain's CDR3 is CASSLARGIPGEQYF. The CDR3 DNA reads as TGCGCCAGCAGCTTGGCCCGGGGAATTCCGGGCGAGCAGTACTTC.

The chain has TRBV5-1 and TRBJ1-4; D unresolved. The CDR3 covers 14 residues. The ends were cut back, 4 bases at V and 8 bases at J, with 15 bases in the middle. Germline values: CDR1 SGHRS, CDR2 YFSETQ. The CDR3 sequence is CASSRTWEGEKLFF. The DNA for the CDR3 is TGCGCCAGCAGCCGGACGTGGGAGGGAGAAAAACTGTTTTTT.

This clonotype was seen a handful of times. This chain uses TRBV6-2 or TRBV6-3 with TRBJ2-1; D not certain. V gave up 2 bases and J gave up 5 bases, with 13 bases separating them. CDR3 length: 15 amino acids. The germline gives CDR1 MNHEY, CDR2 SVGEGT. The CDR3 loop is CASSYTLGENNEQFF. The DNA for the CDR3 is TGTGCCAGCAGTTACACGCTTGGGGAAAACAATGAGCAGTTCTTC.

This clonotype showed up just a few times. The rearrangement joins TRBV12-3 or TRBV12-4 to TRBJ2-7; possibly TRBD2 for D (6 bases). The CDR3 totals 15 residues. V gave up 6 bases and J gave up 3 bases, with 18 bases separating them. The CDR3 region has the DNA TGTGCCAGCAGCCCCCCGGGACTGGTAAACTACGAGCAGTACTTC. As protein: CASSPPGLVNYEQYF.

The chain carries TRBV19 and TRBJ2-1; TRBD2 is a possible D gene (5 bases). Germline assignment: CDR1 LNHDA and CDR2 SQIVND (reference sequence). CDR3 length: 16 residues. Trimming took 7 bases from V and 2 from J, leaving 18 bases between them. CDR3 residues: CASKLGASGTYNEQFF. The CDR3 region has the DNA TGTGCCAGTAAGTTAGGCGCCAGCGGAACCTACAATGAGCAGTTCTTC. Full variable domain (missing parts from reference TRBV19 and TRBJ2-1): DGGITQSPKYLFRKEGQNVTLSCEQNLNHDAMYWYRQDPGQGLRLIYYSQIVNDFQKGDIAEGYSVSREKKESFPLTVTSAQKNPTAFYLCASKLGASGTYNEQFFGPGTRLTVL.

The CDR3 DNA reads TGCAGTGCTCCACTTAAAGCCGCGTCGGAGCAGTTCTTC. This gives the protein CSAPLKAASEQFF. The chain joins TRBV20-1 to TRBJ2-1; D call uncertain. The CDR3 is 13 residues long. The germline gives CDR1 DFQATT, CDR2 SNEGSKA (reference sequence). V lost 5 bases and J 10 bases, leaving 18 bases between the germline ends.

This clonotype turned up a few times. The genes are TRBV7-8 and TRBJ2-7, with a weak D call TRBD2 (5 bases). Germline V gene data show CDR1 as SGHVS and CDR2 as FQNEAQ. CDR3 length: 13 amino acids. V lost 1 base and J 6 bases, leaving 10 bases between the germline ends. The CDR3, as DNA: TGTGCCAGCAGCTTAGTTGGACTCGCCGAGCAGTACTTC. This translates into CASSLVGLAEQYF.

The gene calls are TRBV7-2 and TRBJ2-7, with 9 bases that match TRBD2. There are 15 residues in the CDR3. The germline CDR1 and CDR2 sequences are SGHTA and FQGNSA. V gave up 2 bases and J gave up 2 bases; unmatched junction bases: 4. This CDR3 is CASSLSSSGAYEQYF. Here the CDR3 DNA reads TGTGCCAGCAGCTTATCATCTAGCGGGGCCTACGAGCAGTACTTC.

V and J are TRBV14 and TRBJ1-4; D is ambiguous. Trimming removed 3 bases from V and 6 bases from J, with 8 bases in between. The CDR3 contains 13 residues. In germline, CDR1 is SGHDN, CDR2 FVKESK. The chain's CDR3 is CASSQIPHEKLFF. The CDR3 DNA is TGTGCCAGCAGCCAGATCCCCCATGAAAAACTGTTTTTT. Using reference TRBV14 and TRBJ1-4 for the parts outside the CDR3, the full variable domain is EAGVTQFPSHSVIEKGQTVTLRCDPISGHDNLYWYRRVMGKEIKFLLHFVKESKQDESGMPNNRFLAERTGGTYSTLKVQPAELEDSGVYFCASSQIPHEKLFFGSGTQLSVL.

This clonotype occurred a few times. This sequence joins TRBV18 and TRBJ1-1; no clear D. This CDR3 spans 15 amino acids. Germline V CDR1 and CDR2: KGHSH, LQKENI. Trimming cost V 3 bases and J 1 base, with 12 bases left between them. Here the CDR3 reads CASSPPLHPNTEAFF. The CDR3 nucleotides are TGTGCCAGCTCACCCCCGCTGCACCCGAACACTGAAGCTTTCTTT. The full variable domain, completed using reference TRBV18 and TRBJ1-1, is NAGVMQNPRHLVRRRGQEARLRCSPMKGHSHVYWYRQLPEEGLKFMVYLQKENIIDESGMPKERFSAEFPKEGPSILRIQQVVRGDSAAYFCASSPPLHPNTEAFFGQGTRLTVV.

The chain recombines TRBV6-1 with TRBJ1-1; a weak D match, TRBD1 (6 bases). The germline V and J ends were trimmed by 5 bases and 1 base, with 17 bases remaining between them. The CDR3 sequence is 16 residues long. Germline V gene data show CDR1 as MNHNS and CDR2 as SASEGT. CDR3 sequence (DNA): TGTGCCAGCAGTACATCATACAGGACAGCGAACACTGAAGCTTTCTTT. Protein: CASSTSYRTANTEAFF.

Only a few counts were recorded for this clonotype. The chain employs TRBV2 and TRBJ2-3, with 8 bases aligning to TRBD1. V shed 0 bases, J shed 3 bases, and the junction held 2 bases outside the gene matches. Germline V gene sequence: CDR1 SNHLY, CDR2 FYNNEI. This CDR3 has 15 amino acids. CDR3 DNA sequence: TGTGCCAGCAGTGAAGCACAGGGGGTTACAGATACGCAGTATTTT. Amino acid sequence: CASSEAQGVTDTQYF. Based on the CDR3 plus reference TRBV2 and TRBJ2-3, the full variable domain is EPEVTQTPSHQVTQMGQEVILRCVPISNHLYFYWYRQILGQKVEFLVSFYNNEISEKSEIFDDQFSVERPDGSNFTLKIRSTKLEDSAMYFCASSEAQGVTDTQYFGPGTRLTVL.

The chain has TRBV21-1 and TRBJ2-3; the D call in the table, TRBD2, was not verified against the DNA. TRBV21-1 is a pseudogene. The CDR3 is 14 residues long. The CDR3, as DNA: TGTGCCAGCAGGGAGAATCCTAGTTCGGATACGCAGTATTTT. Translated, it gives CASRENPSSDTQYF.

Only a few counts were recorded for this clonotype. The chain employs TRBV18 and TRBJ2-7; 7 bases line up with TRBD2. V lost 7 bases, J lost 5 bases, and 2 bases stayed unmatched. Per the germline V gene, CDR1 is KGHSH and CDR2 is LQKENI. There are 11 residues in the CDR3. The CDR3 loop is CASWEGNEQYF. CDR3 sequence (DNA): TGTGCCAGCTGGGAGGGGAACGAGCAGTACTTC.

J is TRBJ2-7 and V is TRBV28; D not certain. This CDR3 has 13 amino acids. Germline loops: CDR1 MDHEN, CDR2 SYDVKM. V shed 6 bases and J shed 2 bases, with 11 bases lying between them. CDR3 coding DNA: TGTGCCAGCAGCCCTAGTACGACCTACGAGCAGTACTTC. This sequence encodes CASSPSTTYEQYF.